Sequencing of this TCR beta chain was carried out in a study of cytomegalovirus exposure and HLA in healthy donors (dated by TCRdb to 2016 to 2017). Looking at the study overall: According to an earlier analysis of several hundred of the donors, about 170 million T cells yielded 117 million unique TCR beta sequences and about 300 Gb of sequence data. Roughly 320 gigabases of sequencing data and about 92 million unique TCR sequences made up an early release that covered approximately 700 HLA-typed donors. Among the roughly 400 genotyped donors, approximately 82% belonged to the genetic ancestry cluster associated with self-reported Caucasian donors. The study aimed to test whether cataloging public T cell receptors could reveal signatures of past pathogen exposure. The T cell repertoires of under 700 subjects were profiled by immunosequencing and related to cytomegalovirus serostatus. In addition to the first cohort of 666 subjects, a separate validation cohort of 120 different subjects was used. To predict cytomegalovirus infection status, the study combined high-throughput TCR immunosequencing, statistical association of individual TCRs with disease status, and machine learning. A later analysis re-analyzed previously published TCR beta repertoires from 600 to 850 donors and added high-resolution HLA genotyping to study TCR occurrence patterns. In the later analysis, no new phenotypic data were used to find candidate immune exposures; instead, reliance was placed on TCR beta sequences and their occurrence across donors. An earlier analysis of about 600 of the donors used high-throughput TCR beta sequencing to judge whether each TCR beta V gene segment behaved as functional or pseudogenic. Alongside the repertoire data, information on donor age, sex, ethnicity and CMV serostatus was compiled. Genome-wide SNP genotypes for about 55% of the roughly 670 donors were used in a later genetic analysis, which treated that subset as a discovery cohort. All discovery cohort repertoires had been generated on a single sequencing platform. HLA typing included class I and class II loci at four-digit resolution. Typing coverage varied by locus: roughly 629-640 donors for A, B, C, DRB1 and DQB1; some 520 for DQA1; nearly 610 for DPA1; about 450 for DPB1. A handful of DR-DQ haplotypes were handled as single units for association and clustering because linkage in the cohort was strong. Among around 400 genotyped donors of the cohort, an average of approximately 250,000 unique TCR beta nucleotide sequences were sequenced per donor, around 20% of them non-productive. General conclusions and limits of the study: Some 16 rarely observed V segments, including chromosome 9 orphons, were excluded from the earlier analysis of a few hundred of the donors because counts were too low. According to the authors, the approach could potentially be generalized to other disease states and immunological phenotypes. CMV serostatus was the only immune exposure information available for the cohort. The presence/absence analyses assumed that sequencing depth was roughly uniform across donors, and that assumption may not be true. In vitro tests confirmed that three of the cytomegalovirus-associated TCR beta chains recognize cytomegalovirus antigens. In a later genetic analysis, fewer N-insertions in productive TCRs were reported among donors in an Asian-associated ancestry cluster than the approximately 710-donor mean. Specific HLA alleles were associated with 16,951 TCR beta sequences at a false discovery rate of 0.05 in a later analysis. A further reported finding was that TCR beta sequences accurately predicted the HLA-A and HLA-B alleles for most subjects in the first cohort. In both the original and validation cohorts, the classifier was reported to diagnose cytomegalovirus status with high specificity and sensitivity. Only TCR beta chains were sequenced in this cohort, and the absence of alpha or paired-chain data limited detectable features. Some IMGT-functional V segments, including TRBV6-2 and TRBV6-3, could not be told apart with the 87-base-pair reads, so those segments were excluded. Several of the top co-occurrence clusters appeared to be linked to parvovirus B19, influenza, CMV and Epstein-Barr virus, according to a later analysis. The sequencing pipeline was judged likely to have produced a cluster of highly shared sequence variants as a technical artifact. Because HLA typing was missing for some donors at each locus, association tests included only the typed subset. In a later analysis, most CMV-associated TCR beta chains were found to appear HLA-restricted, with HLA associations seemingly driven largely by CMV exposure. V-gene and J-gene trimming of TCR beta chains was associated with a missense DCLRE1C variant in a later genetic analysis, and the association was replicated in an independent cohort. In a later analysis, the rate of TCR association differed among HLA loci, with DRB1 alleles having the most associated TCRs and HLA-C alleles having the fewest. Broadly in line with IMGT annotations, most TCR beta V segments showed up in productive rearrangements about 90% or about 30% of the time in an earlier analysis of 587 of the donors. When HLA alleles, especially DR and DQ, strongly co-occurred, attributing TCR associations to individual alleles was difficult. A later analysis found that HLA-associated TCR beta chains were more clonally expanded and had lower generation probabilities than equally common non-associated chains. The study listed 150 to 200 TCR beta chains as associated with cytomegalovirus. Across donors, most TCR sequences were observed very rarely, whereas some public TCRs were present in many individuals. Correlated functional status among segregating V segments might be attributable to linkage disequilibrium, but an unknown experimental factor could not be ruled out.

In total, approximately 610 healthy bone marrow donors made up the cohort. All cohort members were sampled while nominally healthy, although unrecorded immune exposures were likely present. The donor was CMV seropositive and belonged to the group of 250 to 350 seropositive cohort members. Every donor gave a peripheral blood sample, and the peripheral blood mononuclear cells from that sample were used for TCR beta sequencing. The Qiagen DNeasy Blood Extraction Kit was used to extract genomic DNA from the blood cell samples. Details on this clone: Its recognized antigen is unknown. Nothing much larger sits one base from this clone, and base qualities are not available. This same CDR3 is encoded by further DNA sequences in the sample.

The CDR3 starts with the cysteine, ends with the phenylalanine, and has 13 residues. Only the CDR3 DNA stays, 39 bases, in frame from base 1. The V and J ends are trimmed by 0 bases and 4 bases, leaving 7 bases between them. CDR1 and CDR2 are read off the germline V gene as SGDLS and YYNGEE. Libraries came from the immunoSEQ multiplex PCR assay. A mixture of 60 forward primers for TCR Vbeta segments and 13 reverse primers for TCR Jbeta segments was used in the multiplex PCR. The CDR3 region of rearranged TCR beta genes was amplified from genomic DNA with a multiplex PCR assay. On the Illumina HiSeq System, the amplified TCR beta libraries were sequenced as 87-base-pair reads. The source study handled its data this way. Across the 600 to 700 repertoires, a later analysis counted about 81 million unique TCR beta chains, 9.5 million to 13 million of which were shared by at least two donors. Raw reads were error-corrected and collapsed into unique sequences by a nearest-neighbor algorithm in which closely related sequences were merged to remove PCR and sequencing errors. Alignment of CDR3 sequences to IMGT reference sequences was used to assign V, D and J gene segments. For a sequence to be retained, at least a six-nucleotide match to both a V gene segment and a J gene segment was required. Rearrangements were called productive when the CDR3 lacked stop codons and stayed in frame with V and J; all others were non-productive. Following IMGT convention, CDR3 was defined as the stretch from the second conserved V-encoded cysteine to the conserved J-encoded phenylalanine. In an earlier analysis of around 640 of the donors, sequences lacking an unambiguous match to a single V gene segment were excluded. In an earlier analysis of 450 to 700 of the donors, V segments were called functional above 56.7% productive rearrangements and were called segregating when the between-donor standard deviation exceeded 5%. A statistical classification framework was built to diagnose cytomegalovirus status from the catalog of TCR beta chain sequences. V and J gene assignment, in a later analysis, came from comparing TCR nucleotide sequences with IMGT/GENE-DB human TR gene sequences. A later analysis assigned CDR3 sequences and most-parsimonious VDJ recombination scenarios with the TCRdist pipeline. In a later analysis, each TCR beta chain was defined by its CDR3 amino acid sequence together with its V-gene family, and reads lacking a unique V-gene family were excluded. As a way to deal with suspected cross-contamination and a sequencing artifact, a later analysis dropped nearly 600 nucleotide sequences that were highly shared and had low generation probability. For each public chain, a later analysis derived a clonal expansion index from normalized ranks of inferred template counts within each repertoire. Generation probabilities in a later analysis came from a VDJ recombination model fitted to out-of-frame rearrangements, and those results were checked against IGoR. A later analysis scored TCR-TCR, TCR-HLA and TCR-CMV co-occurrence with hypergeometric tests, applying a repertoire-size bias correction to TCR pairs. In a later analysis, false discovery rates were estimated by permuting HLA or CMV assignments 20 times. In a later analysis, co-occurring TCRs were grouped using DBSCAN, with TCRdist sequence similarity added in when clustering inside HLA-allele-positive subsets. Repertoires with fewer than 30,000 or more than 120,000 public chains were left out of co-occurrence clustering, as were about 5 repertoires with anomalous nucleotide sharing. In TCRdb, the immuneACCESS table is reduced to in-frame sequences with V and J assigned. These tables do not hold every clone; where another copy was compared, an unresolved V gene accounts for under half, and the others remain unexplained. V, J and clone size are taken as reported in that table, and D and trimming were inferred from the DNA itself. Here the sample has 40,000 to 55,000 clones; roughly 80% occur a single time. The ten largest clones take up 2.5% to 3% of the sample.

The rearrangement joined TRBV9 to TRBJ2-5; the D gene cannot be named for sure. Source material: PBMCs. The TCR comes from a woman in her thirties or forties in good health and CMV-seropositive. The CDR3: CASSVARSETQYF. The bases read TGTGCCAGCAGCGTAGCTCGGTCAGAGACCCAGTACTTC.